This TCR beta chain comes out of a study of T cells after yellow fever vaccination. Study as a whole: Preparation of the low-cell-number fractions used SMART-Seq v4 Ultra Low Input. General study points: Within FACS-sorted repertoires, abundant clonotypes contaminating from the bulk population could be present. The study found a weaker secondary response that peaked faster, day 5 versus 15.

Concerning this clonotype: Its antigen is as yet unknown.

CDR1 and CDR2 from the germline V gene are MGHRA and YSYEKL. V gave up 4 bases and J gave up 5 bases; unmatched junction bases: 10. CDR3 size: 15 residues. Universal primer sites and UMIs were introduced during 5'RACE template-switching synthesis of TCR cDNA. In TCRdb, the 5' RACE reads were re-called with MiXCR into one record per CDR3 protein. The sample lists fewer than 500,000 distinct CDR3 sequences, roughly a sixth seen once, with 15% to 20% in the top ten. The clonotype was recovered from a man in his late teens or twenties who received the YFV17D yellow fever vaccine. Sequenced here: PBMCs, sampled before the yellow fever booster vaccination. The chain carries TRBV4-1 and TRBJ2-5, with TRBD1 identical over 7 bases. In DNA form, the CDR3 reads TGCGCCAGCAGCCGCAACTCAGGGGGTATGGAGACCCAGTACTTC. Translation gives CASSRNSGGMETQYF.